This T cell receptor (beta chain) was identified during a study of T cells in Graves' hyperthyroidism and ophthalmopathy. Not enrolled were patients with uncontrolled infection, other autoimmune disease, pregnancy or lactation. About this clonotype: Its antigen is currently unknown.

TCR beta CDR3 region amplification was performed from RNA transcripts. TCR CDR3 regions were first amplified by RT-PCR with HTBI primers. One entry per CDR3 protein results from TCRdb running MiXCR on the multiplex PCR reads. Among 490,000 or so distinct CDR3 sequences listed, around 50% were seen once. Germline-derived CDR1 and CDR2 are SEHNR and FQNEAQ (reference sequence). V was pared by 6 bases and J by 5 bases, with 17 bases of the junction left unmatched. There are 17 residues in the CDR3. Overall study findings and caveats: Blood held most thyroid clonotypes expanded above 0.001 frequency.

The chain combines TRBV7-9 with TRBJ2-7, with 9 bases that match TRBD2. The source material was peripheral blood or thyroid tissue (not recorded which). The receptor's source is an adult woman with Graves' disease, either hyperthyroidism or ophthalmopathy (not recorded which). In nucleotides, the CDR3 is TGTGCCAGCAGTTACGCTAGAGGGGTAGCGGGAGTTAACGAGCAGTACTTC. The encoded protein is CASSYARGVAGVNEQYF.